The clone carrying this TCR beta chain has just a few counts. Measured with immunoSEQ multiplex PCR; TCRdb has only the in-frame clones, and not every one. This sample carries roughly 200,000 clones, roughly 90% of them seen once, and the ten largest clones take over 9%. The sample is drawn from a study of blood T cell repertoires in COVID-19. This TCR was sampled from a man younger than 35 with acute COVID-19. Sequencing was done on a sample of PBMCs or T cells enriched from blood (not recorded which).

CDR3 DNA sequence: TGTGCCAGCAGTTTGGTCGGGGGAGGCTCCTACGAGCAGTACTTC. Residues: CASSLVGGGSYEQYF. The rearrangement links TRBV28 to TRBJ2-7, with D possibly TRBD2 on 6 matching bases. This CDR3 is 15 amino acids long. Germline assignment: CDR1 MDHEN and CDR2 SYDVKM. Trimming cost V 3 bases and J 0 bases, with 12 bases left between them.